This note documents a single T cell receptor (beta chain) sequence. The antigen remains unidentified. The germline gives CDR1 SQVTM, CDR2 ANQGSEA. This CDR3 region has 15 residues. V was clipped by 3 bases and J by 6 bases; unmatched bases: 9. These data originate in a study of OX40 agonist ivuxolimab in advanced cancers. A history of autoimmune disease or systemic immunosuppression excluded patients. The data were produced by immunoSEQ multiplex PCR, yet TCRdb's version contains in-frame clones alone and is incomplete. This table has 74,000 or so clones, 85% appearing once. Findings and limits, study-wide: Several nonresponders also turned out to have low normalized T-cell clonal expansion.

Sequenced material: CD4+ or CD8+ T cells sorted from blood, taken in a trial of the OX40 agonist ivuxolimab. The receptor's source is an adult with an advanced solid tumor such as melanoma, head and neck, liver or kidney cancer. The chain combines TRBV29-1 with TRBJ2-1, with 9 bases identical to TRBD1. CDR3 sequence (DNA): TGCAGCGTTGATATGGGGGTGACAGGGGGCAATGAGCAGTTCTTC. Translated, it gives CSVDMGVTGGNEQFF.